The 21 T cell receptor beta chains below were found in one sample sequenced in a study of shared clonotypes between healthy human individuals. Method: immunoSEQ multiplex PCR; TCRdb's copy keeps in-frame clones and lacks some. The sample has 2 million to 2.5 million clones; approximately 90% are singletons. The sample consisted of naive CD4+ T cells from PBMCs. Sample subset: CD45RA+ positively selected. The receptors come from a man aged 18-30 years in good health. Some clones in this sample may be carry-over from other donors' samples.

The rearrangement links TRBV5-1 to TRBJ1-2; TRBD1 matches 10 bases. The V and J ends lost 4 bases and 4 bases, in that order; junction bases with no gene match: 1. This CDR3 is built from 13 residues. Germline assignment: CDR1 SGHRS and CDR2 YFSETQ. The CDR3 bases are TGCGCCAGCAGCGGGGACAGGGGCTATGGCTACACCTTC. Encoded protein: CASSGDRGYGYTF.

The rearrangement links TRBV18 to TRBJ2-7; no definite D call. The length of the CDR3 is 15 residues. The germline gives CDR1 KGHSH, CDR2 LQKENI. V shed 3 bases and J shed 7 bases, with 19 bases lying between them. CDR3 in DNA: TGTGCCAGCTCACCCTTTACCGGGCTCGGCAGGGAGCAGTACTTC. Translated, it gives CASSPFTGLGREQYF.

The gene calls are TRBV7-9 and TRBJ2-1, with TRBD2 identical over 8 bases. With 5 bases clipped from V and 9 bases from J, the junction kept 6 bases outside the gene matches. The germline CDR1 and CDR2 sequences are SEHNR and FQNEAQ (reference sequence). This CDR3 contains 13 residues. As DNA, the CDR3 is TGTGCCAGCAGCGAGACTAGCGAGGGTGAGCAGTTCTTC. This codes for CASSETSEGEQFF.

In regard to this clone: Other nucleotide sequences from this sample produce the same CDR3. The rearrangement uses TRBV5-1 and TRBJ1-5; maybe TRBD1 (5 bases). Trimming removed 0 bases from V and 4 bases from J, with 11 bases in between. Looked up from germline, CDR1 is SGHRS and CDR2 is YFSETQ. The CDR3 runs to 15 residues. The CDR3 DNA follows: TGCGCCAGCAGCTTGGAGGGGATAGGTAATCAGCCCCAGCATTTT. This sequence encodes CASSLEGIGNQPQHF.

V and J are TRBV5-1 and TRBJ2-1; no firm D call. The germline V and J ends were trimmed by 6 bases and 5 bases, with 18 bases remaining between them. The CDR3 sequence is 15 residues long. Germline V gives CDR1 SGHRS, CDR2 YFSETQ. In nucleotides, the CDR3 is TGCGCCAGCACGACCGGCGCGGCTGAGAACAATGAGCAGTTCTTC. Protein product: CASTTGAAENNEQFF.

The chain has TRBV28 and TRBJ2-7, with D maybe TRBD2 (5 bases). The CDR3 is 13 amino acids. Trimming left V 5 bases short and J 5 bases short, with 13 bases between. Germline assignment: CDR1 MDHEN and CDR2 SYDVKM. The CDR3 sequence: CASSLLVSHEQYF. In DNA form, the CDR3 reads TGTGCCAGCAGTCTACTAGTGTCCCACGAGCAGTACTTC.

This rearrangement joins TRBV6-1 to TRBJ1-3; no reliable D call. This CDR3 contains 15 residues. The germline CDR1 and CDR2 sequences are MNHNS and SASEGT. V lost 7 bases to trimming and J lost 1 base, with 14 bases between them. CDR3 loop: CASISGYGSGNTIYF. The CDR3 nucleotides read TGTGCCAGCATCTCTGGGTATGGGTCTGGAAACACCATATATTTT.

This rearrangement joins TRBV18 to TRBJ2-5; the match to TRBD2 covers 13 bases. With V trimmed by 3 bases and J by 5 bases, 6 bases remained unmatched. This CDR3 comprises 16 residues. Germline-derived CDR1 and CDR2 are KGHSH and LQKENI. This CDR3 reads CASSPGLAGDGETQYF. The CDR3 region has the DNA TGTGCCAGCTCACCCGGACTAGCGGGAGATGGCGAGACCCAGTACTTC.

This clone has only one observation. The V call is TRBV7-3, the J call TRBJ2-2; TRBD2 matches at 7 bases. The V gene end was trimmed by 3 bases and the J gene end by 2 bases; junction bases not matched to a gene: 6. Germline CDR1 SGHTA, CDR2 FQGTGA. The CDR3 is 16 amino acids. The CDR3 spells CASSLGSSGNTGELFF. CDR3 coding DNA: TGTGCCAGCAGCTTGGGTTCTAGCGGAAACACCGGGGAGCTGTTTTTT.

V gene TRBV15 combines with J gene TRBJ2-3, with no clear D. There are 14 residues in the CDR3. V lost 2 bases and J lost 5, with 11 bases in between. Germline values: CDR1 LNHNV, CDR2 YYDKDF (reference sequence). CDR3 bases: TGTGCCACCAGCAGACGGGCCACCCAAGATACGCAGTATTTT. It encodes CATSRRATQDTQYF.

The genes are TRBV28 and TRBJ1-5; 12 nucleotides align to TRBD1. V lost 6 bases and J lost 0; bases outside the gene matches: 6. CDR1 MDHEN and CDR2 SYDVKM come from the germline V gene. This CDR3 is 17 amino acids long. CDR3 bases: TGTGCCAGCAGGTGGGGACAGGGGGCGGTTAGCAATCAGCCCCAGCATTTT. Protein sequence: CASRWGQGAVSNQPQHF. The variable domain in full, completed from reference TRBV28 and TRBJ1-5, reads DVKVTQSSRYLVKRTGEKVFLECVQDMDHENMFWYRQDPGLGLRLIYFSYDVKMKEKGDIPEGYSVSREKKERFSLILESASTNQTSMYLCASRWGQGAVSNQPQHFGDGTRLSIL.

The chain uses TRBV11-1 and TRBJ2-1; tentative D call: TRBD1 (7 bases). In germline, CDR1 is SGHAT, CDR2 FQDESV (reference sequence). V was pared by 5 bases and J by 9 bases, with 11 bases between. This CDR3 is 12 amino acids long. CDR3 DNA: TGTGCCAGCAGCCAGGGGGGTCCTGAGCAGTTCTTC. It yields the protein CASSQGGPEQFF.

The V gene is TRBV27, the J gene TRBJ1-5, with 9 bases identical to TRBD1. The germline CDR1 and CDR2 sequences are MNHEY and SMNVEV (reference sequence). The junction had 6 bases not matched to a gene; V was cut back by 3 bases and J by 0 bases. CDR3 size: 17 residues. Here the CDR3 reads CASSFPRDRVSNQPQHF. The CDR3 coding sequence is TGTGCCAGCAGTTTCCCCCGGGACAGGGTTAGCAATCAGCCCCAGCATTTT.

A note on this clone: Additional DNA sequences in this sample encode the identical CDR3. This chain joins TRBV7-8 and TRBJ1-5; 11 bases fit TRBD1. The CDR3 sequence is 15 residues long. The ends lost 5 bases at V and 5 bases at J; junction bases unmatched: 5. Germline V gives CDR1 SGHVS, CDR2 FQNEAQ. Here the CDR3 reads CASSPGTGGDQPQHF. As DNA, the CDR3 is TGTGCCAGCAGCCCGGGGACAGGGGGGGATCAGCCCCAGCATTTT. The whole variable domain, remainder taken from reference TRBV7-8 and TRBJ1-5, is GAGVSQSPRYKVAKRGQDVALRCDPISGHVSLFWYQQALGQGPEFLTYFQNEAQLDKSGLPSDRFFAERPEGSVSTLKIQRTQQEDSAVYLCASSPGTGGDQPQHFGDGTRLSIL.

The chain couples TRBV4-1 to TRBJ2-3, with a weak D call TRBD2 (5 bases). The CDR3 loop spans 14 amino acids. V was pared by 8 bases and J by 0 bases, with 12 bases between. Germline CDR1 reads MGHRA; CDR2 reads YSYEKL. The CDR3 DNA reads TGCGCCAGCTCGATGGCGGGTAGCACAGATACGCAGTATTTT. Amino acids: CASSMAGSTDTQYF.

The chain carries TRBV7-3 and TRBJ2-3; 8 nucleotides agree with TRBD2. V shed 0 bases and J 1 base; nucleotides not matched to a gene: 6. This CDR3 is built from 17 residues. Germline V gene sequence: CDR1 SGHTA, CDR2 FQGTGA. The CDR3 DNA is TGTGCCAGCAGCTTAACAGCCAGCGGGAGCGGCACAGATACGCAGTATTTT. Its translation: CASSLTASGSGTDTQYF.

This CDR3 is CASSIRREDTEAFF. For the CDR3, the DNA is TGTGCCAGTAGTATTCGCAGGGAGGACACTGAAGCTTTCTTT. This chain connects TRBV19 to TRBJ1-1, with D possibly matching TRBD1 (5 bases). This CDR3 spans 14 amino acids. Deletions cut 3 bases from V and 3 bases from J, with 11 bases between. Per the germline V gene, CDR1 is LNHDA and CDR2 is SQIVND (reference sequence).

The chain couples TRBV9 to TRBJ1-1; maybe TRBD1 (5 bases). With 1 base removed from V and 4 bases from J, the gap between germline ends came to 14 bases. The CDR3 is 15 residues long. Germline CDR1 and CDR2: SGDLS and YYNGEE. CDR3 sequence (DNA): TGTGCCAGCAGCGTAAGGCCAGGAGGGGTCACTGAAGCTTTCTTT. Protein sequence: CASSVRPGGVTEAFF.

The V and J genes are TRBV7-8 and TRBJ1-2, with D maybe TRBD1 (6 bases). Trimming pared 5 bases from V and 6 bases from J, leaving 13 bases between. Per the germline V gene, CDR1 is SGHVS and CDR2 is FQNEAQ. The CDR3 spans 13 residues. The CDR3 here is CASSLRRGDGYTF. DNA of the CDR3: TGTGCCAGCAGCCTTCGAAGGGGGGATGGCTACACCTTC.

The chain recombines TRBV2 with TRBJ2-5; weak D call: TRBD1 (8 bases). Germline V gene lookup returns CDR1 SNHLY and CDR2 FYNNEI. Trimming removed 6 bases from V and 4 bases from J, with 18 bases in between. CDR3 length: 15 amino acids. In nucleotides, the CDR3 is TGTGCCAGCAGGGAAAACAGGGGGGGCGGAGAGACCCAGTACTTC. Amino acids: CASRENRGGGETQYF.

The chain has TRBV27 and TRBJ1-5; the D gene is possibly TRBD1 (6 bases). The CDR3 is 13 amino acids. CDR1 is MNHEY, CDR2 SMNVEV, per germline (reference sequence). Trimming removed 8 bases at V and 4 bases at J, with 12 bases between. The CDR3 here is CASQNRANQPQHF. The CDR3 nucleotides read TGTGCCAGCCAAAACAGGGCGAATCAGCCCCAGCATTTT.